The 27 T cell receptor beta chains below all came from one sample that was sequenced in a study of cytomegalovirus exposure and HLA in healthy donors. A multiplex PCR was run with 60 Vbeta primers and 13 Jbeta primers. The data were produced by immunoSEQ multiplex PCR, yet TCRdb's version contains in-frame clones alone and is incomplete. The repertoire has tens of thousands of clones, 70% of them found once; the top ten carry about 4.2%. Sequencing input: PBMCs. These receptors all come from a woman aged 50 to 60 in good health and CMV-seronegative.

In this sample, this clone turned up a few times. The chain is built from TRBV6-1 and TRBJ1-3, with unresolved D. V was shortened by 3 bases and J by 4 bases, with 10 bases between the two germline ends. This CDR3 contains 14 residues. Germline V gives CDR1 MNHNS, CDR2 SASEGT. The CDR3 nucleotides are TGTGCCAGCAGTGATCAAACATTCGGAAACACCATATATTTT. Its protein is CASSDQTFGNTIYF.

J is TRBJ1-1 and V is TRBV5-8, with 7 bases lining up with TRBD1. CDR1 is SGHTS and CDR2 is YDEGEE in the germline V gene. The V and J ends lost 4 bases and 4 bases, in that order; junction bases with no gene match: 19. This CDR3 comprises 18 residues. CDR3 sequence reads: CASSSRRTGGGGFTEAFF. CDR3 nucleotide sequence: TGTGCCAGCAGCAGCCGTCGGACAGGCGGTGGAGGTTTCACTGAAGCTTTCTTT. Supplemented by reference TRBV5-8 and TRBJ1-1, the full variable domain reads EAGVTQSPTHLIKTRGQQATLRCSPISGHTSVYWYQQALGLGLQFLLWYDEGEERNRGNFPPRFSGRQFPNYSSELNVNALELEDSALYLCASSSRRTGGGGFTEAFFGQGTRLTVV.

The J gene is TRBJ1-2, the V gene TRBV2; tentative D call: TRBD1 (6 bases). The germline V and J ends were trimmed by 6 bases and 8 bases, with 19 bases remaining between them. This CDR3 contains 14 residues. Germline V gene sequence: CDR1 SNHLY, CDR2 FYNNEI. In nucleotides, the CDR3 is TGTGCCAGCAGCCTGCCGGGACATCTAGGCGGCTACACCTTC. It specifies CASSLPGHLGGYTF. Drawing the rest from reference TRBV2 and TRBJ1-2, the complete variable domain is EPEVTQTPSHQVTQMGQEVILRCVPISNHLYFYWYRQILGQKVEFLVSFYNNEISEKSEIFDDQFSVERPDGSNFTLKIRSTKLEDSAMYFCASSLPGHLGGYTFGSGTRLTVV.

This clone was observed a few times. The CDR3 is CASSLGGPQNTEAFF. Here the CDR3 DNA reads TGTGCCAGCAGCTTGGGGGGGCCTCAGAACACTGAAGCTTTCTTT. This chain uses TRBV5-4 with TRBJ1-1; D is possibly TRBD1 (6 bases). Trimming left V 0 bases short and J 1 base short, with 10 bases between. The CDR3 loop spans 15 amino acids. Germline assignment: CDR1 SGHNT and CDR2 YYREEE (reference sequence).

The gene calls are TRBV19 and TRBJ2-7, with 9 bases lining up with TRBD1. Looked up from germline, CDR1 is LNHDA and CDR2 is SQIVND (reference sequence). Trimming took 5 bases from V and 0 from J; bases not matched to a gene: 8. The CDR3 has 16 residues. Here the CDR3 reads CASSPAWDRASYEQYF. DNA of the CDR3: TGTGCCAGTAGTCCAGCATGGGACAGGGCCTCCTACGAGCAGTACTTC.

The chain carries TRBV29-1 and TRBJ1-1; a possible D gene is TRBD1 (6 bases). The CDR3 consists of 13 residues. The V end lost 7 bases, the J end lost 1 base, and 13 bases lay between the germline ends. Germline values: CDR1 SQVTM, CDR2 ANQGSEA. The CDR3 DNA sequence: TGCAGCGCTCAAACAGGGAGGAACACTGAAGCTTTCTTT. As protein: CSAQTGRNTEAFF.

The rearrangement joins TRBV29-1 to TRBJ2-1, with 9 bases fitting TRBD2. CDR3 length: 13 amino acids. The V gene's germline CDR1 is SQVTM and CDR2 ANQGSEA. V lost 6 bases, J lost 4 bases, and 4 bases stayed unmatched. The CDR3 coding sequence is TGCAGCGTAGGGACTAGCCGTTACAATGAGCAGTTCTTC. As protein: CSVGTSRYNEQFF.

This chain connects TRBV15 to TRBJ1-5; D is unresolved. The germline V gene has CDR1 LNHNV and CDR2 YYDKDF (reference sequence). Trimming removed 0 bases from V and 7 bases from J, with 4 bases in between. The CDR3 runs to 12 residues. The CDR3 coding sequence is TGTGCCACCAGCAGAGATAAACAGCCCCAGCATTTT. Translation: CATSRDKQPQHF.

This chain joins TRBV9 and TRBJ2-1; D not resolved. CDR1 and CDR2 (germline): SGDLS, YYNGEE. Trimming removed 0 bases at V and 8 bases at J, with 6 bases between. This CDR3 comprises 12 residues. The CDR3 protein is CASSVDMHEQFF. CDR3 nucleotides: TGTGCCAGCAGCGTAGACATGCATGAGCAGTTCTTC.

CDR3 loop: CASSDVGRASTDTQYF. CDR3 DNA: TGTGCCAGCAGTGACGTCGGCAGGGCTAGCACAGATACGCAGTATTTT. V usage is TRBV6-4 and J usage is TRBJ2-3, with a weak D call TRBD1 (5 bases). The CDR3 is 16 amino acids. The V end was cut by 2 bases, the J end by 0 bases, with 12 bases between. CDR1 is MRHNA, CDR2 SNTAGT, per germline.

This clone was observed a single time. The V and J genes are TRBV7-9 and TRBJ2-3; D possibly corresponds to TRBD2 (5 bases). The CDR3 length is 15 residues. CDR1 and CDR2 (germline): SEHNR, FQNEAQ (reference sequence). V gave up 2 bases and J gave up 6 bases, with 15 bases separating them. The DNA of the CDR3 is TGTGCCAGCAGCTTAAGCGGCAGCCCAGTGGATACGCAGTATTTT. It translates to CASSLSGSPVDTQYF.

The chain uses TRBV5-6 and TRBJ1-5, with 9 positions matching TRBD1. Germline V CDR1 and CDR2: SGHDT, YYEEEE. The CDR3 runs 15 residues. V lost 0 bases to trimming and J lost 8 bases; unmatched junction nucleotides: 6. CDR3 loop: CASSLGDRAVEPQHF. In nucleotides, the CDR3 is TGTGCCAGCAGCTTGGGGGACAGGGCTGTAGAGCCCCAGCATTTT. Variable domain in full (rest from reference TRBV5-6 and TRBJ1-5): DAGVTQSPTHLIKTRGQQVTLRCSPKSGHDTVSWYQQALGQGPQFIFQYYEEEERQRGNFPDRFSGHQFPNYSSELNVNALLLGDSALYLCASSLGDRAVEPQHFGDGTRLSIL.

The chain uses TRBV5-6 and TRBJ2-5; 9 nucleotides agree with TRBD2. The CDR3 extends over 16 amino acids. The germline V gene has CDR1 SGHDT and CDR2 YYEEEE. Germline trimming cut 2 bases from V and 2 bases from J; bases unmatched to any gene: 7. Here the CDR3 reads CASSFRLAGSQETQYF. DNA for the CDR3: TGTGCCAGCAGCTTTCGCCTAGCGGGATCACAAGAGACCCAGTACTTC. Filled out from reference TRBV5-6 and TRBJ2-5, the complete variable domain reads DAGVTQSPTHLIKTRGQQVTLRCSPKSGHDTVSWYQQALGQGPQFIFQYYEEEERQRGNFPDRFSGHQFPNYSSELNVNALLLGDSALYLCASSFRLAGSQETQYFGPGTRLLVL.

This clone was counted between two and nine times. This sequence joins TRBV10-3 and TRBJ2-3; TRBD1 agrees at 7 bases. With V trimmed by 0 bases and J by 2 bases, 11 bases remained unmatched. Germline CDR1 is ENHRY and CDR2 is SYGVKD. CDR3 length: 18 amino acids. CDR3 sequence reads: CAISESIQQGINTDTQYF. Written as DNA, the CDR3 is TGTGCCATCAGTGAGTCGATCCAACAGGGGATTAACACAGATACGCAGTATTTT.

The chain recombines TRBV6-5 with TRBJ2-1; 7 nucleotides match TRBD2. The CDR3 is 15 amino acids. Germline CDR1 reads MNHEY; CDR2 reads SVGAGI. The junction had 8 bases not matched to a gene; V was cut back by 6 bases and J by 3 bases. The CDR3 DNA reads TGTGCCAGCAGGGCCGGGACTACGGGCTACAATGAGCAGTTCTTC. Protein: CASRAGTTGYNEQFF.

The V gene is TRBV5-1, the J gene TRBJ2-1, with 7 bases matching TRBD2. Germline assignment: CDR1 SGHRS and CDR2 YFSETQ. Unmatched junction bases numbered 5, after V lost 4 bases and J lost 7 bases. The CDR3 contains 13 residues. For the CDR3, the DNA is TGCGCCAGCAGCCCCGGGACTAAGAATGAGCAGTTCTTC. Amino acid sequence: CASSPGTKNEQFF.

The rearrangement joins TRBV29-1 to TRBJ1-3, with D possibly matching TRBD1 (6 bases). Per germline, CDR1 SQVTM and CDR2 ANQGSEA. The CDR3 is 14 residues long. The V and J ends lost 7 bases and 2 bases respectively, with 15 bases between them. The CDR3 nucleotides read TGCAGCGCCGAGGGGGGGAACGCTGGAAACACCATATATTTT. Its protein product is CSAEGGNAGNTIYF.

The chain has TRBV5-1 and TRBJ2-3, with D perhaps TRBD2 (5 bases). V was pared by 4 bases and J by 2 bases, with 11 bases between. Per the germline V gene, CDR1 is SGHRS and CDR2 is YFSETQ. The CDR3 is 14 amino acids. In DNA form, the CDR3 reads TGCGCCAGCAGCCAAGCTAGCTACACAGATACGCAGTATTTT. This sequence encodes CASSQASYTDTQYF.

The rearrangement links TRBV6-5 to TRBJ1-4, with unresolved D. The CDR3 length is 14 residues. CDR1 and CDR2 from the germline V gene are MNHEY and SVGAGI. Trimming left V 6 bases short and J 4 bases short, with 12 bases between. The CDR3 is CASSPSGLNEKLFF. In DNA form, the CDR3 reads TGTGCCAGCAGCCCCAGCGGCCTTAATGAAAAACTGTTTTTT.

The chain has TRBV4-2 and TRBJ2-3, with D unresolved. The CDR3 is 14 amino acids. With 0 bases removed from V and 4 bases from J, the gap between germline ends came to 8 bases. Germline V gene sequence: CDR1 LGHNA, CDR2 YNFKEQ. The CDR3 sequence: CASSQESIADTQYF. The CDR3 nucleotides read TGTGCCAGCAGCCAAGAATCAATTGCAGATACGCAGTATTTT.

This clone showed up just a few times. The chain has TRBV6-5 and TRBJ1-6, with 7 bases that match TRBD1. The length of the CDR3 is 14 residues. V lost 7 bases, J lost 4 bases, and 4 bases stayed unmatched. Germline CDR1 reads MNHEY; CDR2 reads SVGAGI. In nucleotides, the CDR3 is TGTGCCAGCAAGGGGGCGCTGTATAATTCACCCCTCCACTTT. Translating gives CASKGALYNSPLHF.

CDR3 nucleotides: TGTGCCAGCAGTGCTCGCTCAACAGGGTGGAACACTGAAGCTTTCTTT. Translation: CASSARSTGWNTEAFF. The chain joins TRBV25-1 to TRBJ1-1; D is perhaps TRBD1 (6 bases). CDR1 is MGHDK and CDR2 is SYGVNS in the germline V gene. The CDR3 length is 16 residues. The germline V and J ends were trimmed by 4 bases and 1 base, with 16 bases remaining between them.

The gene calls are TRBV5-4 and TRBJ2-6; 10 bases map to TRBD1. The CDR3 spans 19 residues. J gave up 2 bases and V 0 bases, and 8 bases lay outside the gene matches. The germline CDR1 and CDR2 sequences are SGHNT and YYREEE (reference sequence). The CDR3 DNA follows: TGTGCCAGCAGCTTGGGGGCCCGGACAGGGGGAGCTGGGGCCAACGTCCTGACTTTC. Residues: CASSLGARTGGAGANVLTF. Variable domain in full (rest from reference TRBV5-4 and TRBJ2-6): ETGVTQSPTHLIKTRGQQVTLRCSSQSGHNTVSWYQQALGQGPQFIFQYYREEENGRGNFPPRFSGLQFPNYSSELNVNALELDDSALYLCASSLGARTGGAGANVLTFGAGSRLTVL.

The genes are TRBV5-4 and TRBJ1-5, with a possible D match to TRBD1 (6 bases). Germline V gene sequence: CDR1 SGHNT, CDR2 YYREEE (reference sequence). This CDR3 comprises 14 residues. The V and J ends lost 4 bases and 5 bases respectively, with 13 bases between them. The CDR3 DNA follows: TGTGCCAGCAGCATCGGGACACCCCATCAGCCCCAGCATTTT. This codes for CASSIGTPHQPQHF.

The chain couples TRBV6-1 to TRBJ1-6; TRBD1 agrees at 8 bases. The CDR3 has 13 residues. Germline-derived CDR1 and CDR2 are MNHNS and SASEGT. V shed 6 bases and J 9 bases; nucleotides not matched to a gene: 4. The CDR3 here is CASRGQETSPLHF. The CDR3 nucleotides read TGTGCCAGCAGGGGACAGGAGACTTCACCCCTCCACTTT.

Here the CDR3 DNA reads TGTGCCAGCAGTTCCCAGGGGTGGTCTGGCTACACCTTC. Amino acids: CASSSQGWSGYTF. The chain links TRBV28 to TRBJ1-2; possibly TRBD1 for D (6 bases). V was shortened by 4 bases and J by 7 bases, with 13 bases between the two germline ends. CDR1 MDHEN and CDR2 SYDVKM come from the germline V gene. CDR3 length: 13 residues.

The rearrangement uses TRBV6-5 and TRBJ1-2; TRBD1 aligns across 7 bases. The CDR3 consists of 13 residues. Germline CDR1 is MNHEY and CDR2 is SVGAGI. V lost 6 bases and J lost 4; bases outside the gene matches: 5. The chain's CDR3 is CASRGGASYGYTF. The CDR3 coding sequence is TGTGCCAGCAGAGGGGGCGCGAGCTATGGCTACACCTTC.